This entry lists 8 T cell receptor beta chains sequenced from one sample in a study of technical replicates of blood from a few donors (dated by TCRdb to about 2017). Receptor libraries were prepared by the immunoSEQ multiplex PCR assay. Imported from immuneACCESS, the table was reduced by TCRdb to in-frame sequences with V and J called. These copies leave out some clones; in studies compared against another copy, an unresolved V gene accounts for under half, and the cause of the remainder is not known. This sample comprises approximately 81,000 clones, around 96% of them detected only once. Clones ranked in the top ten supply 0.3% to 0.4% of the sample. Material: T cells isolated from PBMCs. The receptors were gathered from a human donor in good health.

The CDR3 region is CASSPGQGETQYF. The DNA of the CDR3 is TGTGCCAGCTCACCTGGACAGGGGGAGACCCAGTACTTC. The V and J genes are TRBV18 and TRBJ2-5, with TRBD1 matching over 9 bases. The ends lost 3 bases at V and 5 bases at J; junction bases unmatched: 1. This CDR3 has 13 amino acids. Per the germline V gene, CDR1 is KGHSH and CDR2 is LQKENI.

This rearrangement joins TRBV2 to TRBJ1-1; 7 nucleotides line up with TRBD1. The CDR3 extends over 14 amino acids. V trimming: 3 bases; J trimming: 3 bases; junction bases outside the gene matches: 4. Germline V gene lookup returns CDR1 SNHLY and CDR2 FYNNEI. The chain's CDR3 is CASSDQDRYTEAFF. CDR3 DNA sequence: TGTGCCAGCAGTGATCAGGACAGGTACACTGAAGCTTTCTTT.

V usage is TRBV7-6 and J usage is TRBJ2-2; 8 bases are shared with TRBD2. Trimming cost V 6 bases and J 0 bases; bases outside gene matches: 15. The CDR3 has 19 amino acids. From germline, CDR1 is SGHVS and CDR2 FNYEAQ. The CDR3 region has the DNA TGTGCCAGCAGTTTCGACGGGGAAGCGGGAGTTACGAACACCGGGGAGCTGTTTTTT. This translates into CASSFDGEAGVTNTGELFF.

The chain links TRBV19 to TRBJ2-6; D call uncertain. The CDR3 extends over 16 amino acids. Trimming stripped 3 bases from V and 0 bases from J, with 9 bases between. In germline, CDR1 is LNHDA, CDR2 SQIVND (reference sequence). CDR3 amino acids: CASSIGPRSGANVLTF. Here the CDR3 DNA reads TGTGCCAGTAGTATTGGGCCTCGCTCTGGGGCCAACGTCCTGACTTTC.

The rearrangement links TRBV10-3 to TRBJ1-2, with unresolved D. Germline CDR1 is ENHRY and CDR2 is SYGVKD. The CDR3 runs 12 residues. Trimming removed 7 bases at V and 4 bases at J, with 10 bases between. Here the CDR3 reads CAINLGGYGYTF. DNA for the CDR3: TGTGCCATCAATTTGGGAGGCTATGGCTACACCTTC.

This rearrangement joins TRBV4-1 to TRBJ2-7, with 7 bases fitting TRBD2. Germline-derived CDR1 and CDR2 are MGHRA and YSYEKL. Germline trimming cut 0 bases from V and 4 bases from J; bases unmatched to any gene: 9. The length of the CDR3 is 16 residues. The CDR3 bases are TGCGCCAGCAGCCAAGATGTCCTAGCGGTAACATACGAGCAGTACTTC. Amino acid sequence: CASSQDVLAVTYEQYF.

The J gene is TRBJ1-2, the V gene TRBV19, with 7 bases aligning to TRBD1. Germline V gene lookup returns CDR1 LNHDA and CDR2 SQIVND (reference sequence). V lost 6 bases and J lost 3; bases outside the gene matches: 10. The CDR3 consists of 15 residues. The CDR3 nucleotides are TGTGCCAGTAGCCCCCAATCCACAGGGGACTATGGCTACACCTTC. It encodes CASSPQSTGDYGYTF.

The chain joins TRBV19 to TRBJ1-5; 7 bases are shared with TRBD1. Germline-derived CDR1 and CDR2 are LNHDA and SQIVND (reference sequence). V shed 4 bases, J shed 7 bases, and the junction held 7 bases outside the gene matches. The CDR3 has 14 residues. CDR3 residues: CASSTHQGGQPQHF. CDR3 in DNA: TGTGCCAGTAGTACCCACCAGGGGGGACAGCCCCAGCATTTT.